Described below is a single T cell receptor beta chain sequence and its context. These data come from a study of regulatory T cells in long-lasting Graves disease. According to the study, TCR beta libraries were built with iRepertoire HTBI primers and CDR3-region Arm-PCR. TCRdb itself ran the multiplex PCR reads through MiXCR, one entry per CDR3 protein. The data contain about 540,000 distinct CDR3 sequences, about 14% of them singletons. The time point is: newly diagnosed GD, antithyroid drugs for less than 3 months. From PBMCs, RNA was extracted and then used to make the TCR library. Trimming stripped 5 bases from V and 0 bases from J, with 13 bases between. This CDR3 is 15 amino acids long. Germline CDR1 reads SEHNR; CDR2 reads FQNEAQ (reference sequence). These data also formed part of another study, on T cells in Graves' hyperthyroidism and ophthalmopathy.

This sequence was found in a man aged 25-40 years with Graves disease. The rearrangement links TRBV7-9 to TRBJ1-1, with D possibly TRBD1 on 5 matching bases. The sequencing used peripheral blood mononuclear cells (PBMCs), collected at new diagnosis, from a patient treated with antithyroid drugs. This CDR3 is CASSPKTVMNTEAFF. Written as DNA, the CDR3 is TGTGCCAGCAGCCCGAAGACAGTTATGAACACTGAAGCTTTCTTT.